This T cell receptor beta chain was documented in a study of cytomegalovirus exposure and HLA in healthy donors. Method: immunoSEQ multiplex PCR; TCRdb's copy keeps in-frame clones and lacks some. The data show over 250,000 clones, approximately 86% seen once. This clone was observed a few times. The germline V gene encodes CDR1 SGHAT and CDR2 FQNNGV. V lost 0 bases and J 7 bases, leaving 15 bases between the germline ends. CDR3 size: 15 residues. Source material: PBMCs. This sequence was found in a young woman in good health and CMV-seronegative. V usage is TRBV11-2 and J usage is TRBJ1-2; D call uncertain. The chain's CDR3 is CASSLDQPGKGGYTF. As DNA, the CDR3 is TGTGCCAGCAGCTTAGATCAACCGGGAAAGGGTGGCTACACCTTC.